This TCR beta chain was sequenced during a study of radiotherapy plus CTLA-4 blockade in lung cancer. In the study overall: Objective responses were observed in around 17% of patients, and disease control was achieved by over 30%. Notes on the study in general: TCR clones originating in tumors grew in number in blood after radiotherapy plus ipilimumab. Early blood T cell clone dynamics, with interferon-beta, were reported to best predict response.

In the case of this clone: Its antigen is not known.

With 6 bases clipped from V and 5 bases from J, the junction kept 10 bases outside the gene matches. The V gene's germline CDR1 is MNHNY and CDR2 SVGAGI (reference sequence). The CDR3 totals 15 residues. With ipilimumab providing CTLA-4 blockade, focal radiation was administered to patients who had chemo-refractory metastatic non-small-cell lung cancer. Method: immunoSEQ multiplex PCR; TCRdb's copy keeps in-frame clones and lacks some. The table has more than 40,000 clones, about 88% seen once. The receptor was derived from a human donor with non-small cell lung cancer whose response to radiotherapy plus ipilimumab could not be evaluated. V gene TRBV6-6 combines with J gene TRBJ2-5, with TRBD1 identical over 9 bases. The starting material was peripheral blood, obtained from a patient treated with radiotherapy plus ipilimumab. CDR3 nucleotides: TGTGCCAGCAGCTACAGGGGGCCCAGTCGTGAGACCCAGTACTTC. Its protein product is CASSYRGPSRETQYF.